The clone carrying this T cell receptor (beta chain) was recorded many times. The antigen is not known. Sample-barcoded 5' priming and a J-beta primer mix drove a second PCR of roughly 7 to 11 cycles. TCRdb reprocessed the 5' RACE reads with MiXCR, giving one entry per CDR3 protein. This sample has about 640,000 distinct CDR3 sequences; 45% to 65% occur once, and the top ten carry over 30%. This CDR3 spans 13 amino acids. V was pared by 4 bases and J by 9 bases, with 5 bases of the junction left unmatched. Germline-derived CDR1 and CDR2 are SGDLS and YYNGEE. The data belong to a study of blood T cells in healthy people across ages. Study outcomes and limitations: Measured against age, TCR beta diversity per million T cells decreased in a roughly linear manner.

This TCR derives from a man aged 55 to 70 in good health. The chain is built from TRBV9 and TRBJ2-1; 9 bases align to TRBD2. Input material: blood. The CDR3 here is CASSFGTSTEQFF. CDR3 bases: TGTGCCAGCAGCTTCGGGACTAGCACTGAGCAGTTCTTC.